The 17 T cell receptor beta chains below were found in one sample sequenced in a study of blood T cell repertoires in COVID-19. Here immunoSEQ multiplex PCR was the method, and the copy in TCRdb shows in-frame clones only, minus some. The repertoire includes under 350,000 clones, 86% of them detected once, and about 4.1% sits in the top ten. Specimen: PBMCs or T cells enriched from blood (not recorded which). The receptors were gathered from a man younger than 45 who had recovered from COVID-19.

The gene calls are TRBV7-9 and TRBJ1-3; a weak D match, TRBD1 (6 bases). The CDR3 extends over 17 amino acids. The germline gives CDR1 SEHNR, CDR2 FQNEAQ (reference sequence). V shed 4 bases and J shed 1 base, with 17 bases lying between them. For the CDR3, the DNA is TGTGCCAGCAGCTCCCGAGGGGGGGGGCGGTCTGGAAACACCATATATTTT. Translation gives CASSSRGGGRSGNTIYF.

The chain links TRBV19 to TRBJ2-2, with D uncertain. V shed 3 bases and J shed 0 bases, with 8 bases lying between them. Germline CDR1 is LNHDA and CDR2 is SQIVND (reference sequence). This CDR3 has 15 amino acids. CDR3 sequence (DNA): TGTGCCAGTAGTATCCGCGGTGCGAACACCGGGGAGCTGTTTTTT. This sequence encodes CASSIRGANTGELFF. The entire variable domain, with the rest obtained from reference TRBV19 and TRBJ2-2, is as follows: DGGITQSPKYLFRKEGQNVTLSCEQNLNHDAMYWYRQDPGQGLRLIYYSQIVNDFQKGDIAEGYSVSREKKESFPLTVTSAQKNPTAFYLCASSIRGANTGELFFGEGSRLTVL.

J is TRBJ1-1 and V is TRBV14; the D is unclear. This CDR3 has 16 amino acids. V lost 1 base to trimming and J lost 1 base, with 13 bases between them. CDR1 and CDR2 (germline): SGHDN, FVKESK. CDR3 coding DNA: TGTGCCAGCAGCCAAGGTCTGGGCAGTTCGAACACTGAAGCTTTCTTT. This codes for CASSQGLGSSNTEAFF.

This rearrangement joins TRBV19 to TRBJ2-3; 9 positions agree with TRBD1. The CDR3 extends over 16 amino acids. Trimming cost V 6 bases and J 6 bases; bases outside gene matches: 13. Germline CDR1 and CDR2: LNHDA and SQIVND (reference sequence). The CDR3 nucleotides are TGTGCCAGTAGCGCTGGGACAGGGATCGAGAGTGATACGCAGTATTTT. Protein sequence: CASSAGTGIESDTQYF.

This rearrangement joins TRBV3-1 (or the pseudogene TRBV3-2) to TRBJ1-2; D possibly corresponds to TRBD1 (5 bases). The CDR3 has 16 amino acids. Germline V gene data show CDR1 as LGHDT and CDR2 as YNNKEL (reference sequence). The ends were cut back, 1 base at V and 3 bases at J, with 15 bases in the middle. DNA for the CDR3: TGTGCCAGCAGCCAAGGCTTTTCGACAGTACACTATGGCTACACCTTC. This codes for CASSQGFSTVHYGYTF.

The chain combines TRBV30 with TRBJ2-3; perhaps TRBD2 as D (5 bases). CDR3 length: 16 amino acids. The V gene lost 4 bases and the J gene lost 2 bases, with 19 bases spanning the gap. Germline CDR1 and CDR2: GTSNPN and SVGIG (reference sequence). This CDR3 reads CAWKDFIGGVTDTQYF. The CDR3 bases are TGTGCCTGGAAGGATTTTATCGGAGGAGTCACAGATACGCAGTATTTT.

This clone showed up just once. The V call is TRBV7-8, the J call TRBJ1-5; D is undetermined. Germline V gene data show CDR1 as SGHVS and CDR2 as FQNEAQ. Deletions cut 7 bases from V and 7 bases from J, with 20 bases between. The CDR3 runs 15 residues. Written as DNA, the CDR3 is TGTGCCAGCACCACCGGCGGGGTAACCCAACAGCCCCAGCATTTT. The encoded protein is CASTTGGVTQQPQHF.

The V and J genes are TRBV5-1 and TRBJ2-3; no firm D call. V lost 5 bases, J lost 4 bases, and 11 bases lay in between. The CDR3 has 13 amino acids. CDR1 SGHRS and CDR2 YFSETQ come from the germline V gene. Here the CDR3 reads CASSPTPPDTQYF. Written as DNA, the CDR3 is TGCGCCAGCAGTCCTACCCCGCCAGATACGCAGTATTTT.

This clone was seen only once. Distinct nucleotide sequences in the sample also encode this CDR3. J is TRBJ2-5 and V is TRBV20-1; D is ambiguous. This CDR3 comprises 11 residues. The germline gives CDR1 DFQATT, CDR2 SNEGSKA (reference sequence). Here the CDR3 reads CSASPGETQYF. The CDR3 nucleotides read TGCAGCGCTTCTCCGGGTGAGACCCAGTACTTC.

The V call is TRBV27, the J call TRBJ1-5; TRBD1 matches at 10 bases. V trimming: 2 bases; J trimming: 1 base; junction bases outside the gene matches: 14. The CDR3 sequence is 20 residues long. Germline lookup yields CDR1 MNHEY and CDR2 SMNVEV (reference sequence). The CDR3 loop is CASSLRRDRGEGRSNQPQHF. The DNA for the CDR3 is TGTGCCAGCAGTTTAAGGAGGGACAGGGGAGAGGGAAGGAGCAATCAGCCCCAGCATTTT.

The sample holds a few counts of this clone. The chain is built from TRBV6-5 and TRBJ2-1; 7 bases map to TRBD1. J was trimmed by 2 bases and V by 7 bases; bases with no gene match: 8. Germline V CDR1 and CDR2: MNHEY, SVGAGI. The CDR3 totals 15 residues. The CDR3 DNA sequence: TGTGCCAGCAATAGAATGGGACAGCCCTACAATGAGCAGTTCTTC. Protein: CASNRMGQPYNEQFF.

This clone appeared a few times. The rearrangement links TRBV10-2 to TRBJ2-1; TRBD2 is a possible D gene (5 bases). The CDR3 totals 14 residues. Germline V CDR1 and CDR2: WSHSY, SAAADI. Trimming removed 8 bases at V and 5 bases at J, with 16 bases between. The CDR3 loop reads CASAESGEHNEQFF. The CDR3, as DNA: TGCGCCAGCGCCGAAAGCGGAGAGCACAATGAGCAGTTCTTC.

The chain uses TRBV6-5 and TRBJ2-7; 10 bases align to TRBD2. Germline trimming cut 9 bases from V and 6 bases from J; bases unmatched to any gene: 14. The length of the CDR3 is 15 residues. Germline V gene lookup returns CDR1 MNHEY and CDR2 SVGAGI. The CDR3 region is CASFDAGLASPEQYF. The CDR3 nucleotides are TGTGCCAGTTTCGACGCGGGACTAGCGTCACCCGAGCAGTACTTC.

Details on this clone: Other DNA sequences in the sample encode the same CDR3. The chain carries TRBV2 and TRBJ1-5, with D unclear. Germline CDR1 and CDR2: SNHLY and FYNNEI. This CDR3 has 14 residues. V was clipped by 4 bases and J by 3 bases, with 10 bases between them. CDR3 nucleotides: TGTGCCAGCAGTGGCGGGCAGGACAATCAGCCCCAGCATTTT. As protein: CASSGGQDNQPQHF.

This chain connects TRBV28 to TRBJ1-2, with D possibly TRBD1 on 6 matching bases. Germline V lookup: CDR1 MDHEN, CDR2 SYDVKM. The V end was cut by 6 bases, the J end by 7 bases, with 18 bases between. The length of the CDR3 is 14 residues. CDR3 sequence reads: CASRPPDRIIGYTF. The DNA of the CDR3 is TGTGCCAGCAGGCCTCCGGACAGAATTATTGGCTACACCTTC.

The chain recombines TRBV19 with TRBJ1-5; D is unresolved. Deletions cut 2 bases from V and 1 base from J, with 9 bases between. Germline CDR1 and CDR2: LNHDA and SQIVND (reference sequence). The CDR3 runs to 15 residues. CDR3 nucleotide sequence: TGTGCCAGTAGTATAAATGGCGGAAGCAATCAGCCCCAGCATTTT. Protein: CASSINGGSNQPQHF.

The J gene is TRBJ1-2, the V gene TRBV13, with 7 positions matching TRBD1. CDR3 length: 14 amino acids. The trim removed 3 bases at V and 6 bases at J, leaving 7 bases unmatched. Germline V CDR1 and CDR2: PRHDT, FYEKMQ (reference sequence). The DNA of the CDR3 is TGTGCCAGCAGCTTCCAGGGGGATTTTGATGGCTACACCTTC. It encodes CASSFQGDFDGYTF.